Listed below are T cell receptor beta chains from one sample, sequenced in a study of CD8 T cells in Susac syndrome. From the immunoSEQ multiplex PCR reads, TCRdb called clonotypes with MiXCR, one entry per CDR3 protein. The data hold 130,000 to 150,000 distinct CDR3 sequences, with under 97% observed a single time. The specimen sequenced was CD4+ T cells from PBMCs. The receptors come from a human donor with Susac syndrome. CDR3s include the opening cysteine and the closing phenylalanine or tryptophan. Fields, in order: V gene, clone size, D gene, J gene, CDR3 DNA, CDR3 protein. A D gene is named only where the DNA matches it firmly. Only some rows state a clone size, as once, few, many or a class for expanded clones.

TRBV14	NA	NA	TRBJ2-2	TGTGCCAGCAGCCCCCTCGGTCGGGGGAAGGCCGGGGAGCTGTTTTTT	CASSPLGRGKAGELFF
TRBV6-5	NA	TRBD1	TRBJ2-1	TGTGCCAGCAGTTGGGACAGGGCAGGGGGCAATGAGCAGTTCTTC	CASSWDRAGGNEQFF
TRBV6-2/TRBV6-3	once	TRBD2	TRBJ2-2	TGTGCCAGCAGTTACATTAGCGGGGGACCGAACACCGGGGAGCTGTTTTTT	CASSYISGGPNTGELFF
TRBV12-5	NA	NA	TRBJ2-1	TGTGCTAGTGGTTTGGAGCGAGGCAACAATGAGCAGTTCTTC	CASGLERGNNEQFF
TRBV5-1	NA	NA	TRBJ2-1	TGCGCCAGCAGCTTGGGGCCCACCAATGAGCAGTTCTTC	CASSLGPTNEQFF
TRBV4-1	NA	NA	TRBJ2-7	TGCGCCAGCAGCCCCCGCCCCGGGTACACCTACGAGCAGTACTTC	CASSPRPGYTYEQYF
TRBV2	NA	NA	TRBJ2-1	TGTGCCAGCAGTGATGAAGGTAGGGGCGAGCAGTTCTTC	CASSDEGRGEQFF
TRBV20-1	once	NA	TRBJ1-2	TGCAGTGCTAGGGAAGCGGGCCGCAACTATGGCTACACCTTC	CSAREAGRNYGYTF
TRBV7-2	once	TRBD2	TRBJ2-5	TGTGCCAGCAGCTTAGGGGCTAGCGGGAATGTGGAGACCCAGTACTTC	CASSLGASGNVETQYF
TRBV3-1	NA	NA	TRBJ2-6	TGTGCCAGCAGCTGGGGCAGCCACTCTGGGGCCAACGTCCTGACTTTC	CASSWGSHSGANVLTF
TRBV25-1	NA	TRBD1	TRBJ1-6	TGTGCCAGCAAGAGGACAGGGGACAATTCACCCCTCCACTTT	CASKRTGDNSPLHF
TRBV4-1	NA	NA	TRBJ2-2	TGCGCCAGCAGCCAACCGATTCTTAGGACCGGGGAGCTGTTTTTT	CASSQPILRTGELFF
TRBV20-1	NA	NA	TRBJ2-1	TGCAGTGCTCAACAACCCGGACCGGATGAGCAGTTCTTC	CSAQQPGPDEQFF
TRBV20-1	NA	TRBD1	TRBJ2-3	TGCAGTGCTAGAGTTTTCGCGGGACAGGGGACAGATACGCAGTATTTT	CSARVFAGQGTDTQYF
TRBV15	NA	TRBD1	TRBJ2-5	TGTGCCACCAGCACCCCCGGGACAGGGCGCGAGACCCAGTACTTC	CATSTPGTGRETQYF
TRBV12-3/TRBV12-4	NA	NA	TRBJ2-2	TGTGCCAGCACCTGGGACACCAACACCGGGGAGCTGTTTTTT	CASTWDTNTGELFF
TRBV10-2	NA	NA	TRBJ1-5	TGCGCCAGCAGTCGGTGGACCCATCAGCCCCAGCATTTT	CASSRWTHQPQHF
TRBV11-2	NA	TRBD2	TRBJ2-5	TGTGCCAGCAGCTTTACTTTGACTAGCGGTCAAGAGACCCAGTACTTC	CASSFTLTSGQETQYF
TRBV7-3	NA	NA	TRBJ2-3	TGTGCCAGCAGCCGCGGGTTCCCAGATACGCAGTATTTT	CASSRGFPDTQYF
TRBV4-2	once	NA	TRBJ1-1	TGTGCCAGCAGCCAAGACTGGGCGGCGGACACTGAAGCTTTCTTT	CASSQDWAADTEAFF
TRBV20-1	NA	TRBD1	TRBJ1-1	TGCAGTGCTAGACCCCCAGGGGGGAGCACTGAAGCTTTCTTT	CSARPPGGSTEAFF
TRBV28	NA	TRBD2	TRBJ2-7	TGTGCCAGCATCACCGGGACTAGCGGTCACGAGCAGTACTTC	CASITGTSGHEQYF
TRBV19	NA	TRBD1	TRBJ1-5	TGTGCCAGTAGTACCCCGGGACAGGGGGCGAAGCCCCAGCATTTT	CASSTPGQGAKPQHF
TRBV7-2	NA	NA	TRBJ2-3	TGTGCCAGCAGCCCTGGGGGGCGGGTAGGCACAGATACGCAGTATTTT	CASSPGGRVGTDTQYF
TRBV2	NA	NA	TRBJ2-7	TGTGCCAGCCAAAAGGAAGTCTCCTACGAGCAGTACTTC	CASQKEVSYEQYF
TRBV28	NA	TRBD2	TRBJ2-1	TGTGCCAGCAGTTCCGATTCAGCGGGAAGCTACAATGAGCAGTTCTTC	CASSSDSAGSYNEQFF
TRBV23-1	NA	TRBD1	TRBJ1-2	TGCGCCAGCAGAGGACAGGACCCTGGTCAGGGCTACACCTTC	CASRGQDPGQGYTF
TRBV20-1	NA	TRBD1	TRBJ1-2	TGCAGTGCGATAACAGGGGGCGGATCGGGCTACACCTTC	CSAITGGGSGYTF
TRBV18	once	NA	TRBJ2-1	TGTGCCAGCTCACCATTTGGACCCCTGAGCAATGAGCAGTTCTTC	CASSPFGPLSNEQFF
TRBV20-1	NA	TRBD2	TRBJ2-1	TGCAGTGCTCCATTCGGGACTAGCAATCGGAATGAGCAGTTCTTC	CSAPFGTSNRNEQFF
TRBV27	NA	NA	TRBJ2-5	TGTGCCAGCAGCGTCGGTAGTCCCGGGCCCGAGACCCAGTACTTC	CASSVGSPGPETQYF
TRBV6-5	NA	NA	TRBJ1-1	TGTGCCAGCAGAAATGGGGACCTTGAAGCTTTCTTT	CASRNGDLEAFF
TRBV29-1	NA	NA	TRBJ2-3	TGCAGCGTTATGGGACTCAACACAGATACGCAGTATTTT	CSVMGLNTDTQYF
TRBV11-2	NA	NA	TRBJ1-2	TGTGCCAGCAGCTCGTACGGGGGGATCGATAGTGGCTACACCTTC	CASSSYGGIDSGYTF
TRBV4-2	NA	TRBD2	TRBJ2-1	TGTGCCAGCAGCCAAGATGGCGGGGGTACCTACAATGAGCAGTTCTTC	CASSQDGGGTYNEQFF
TRBV7-9	NA	NA	TRBJ2-5	TGTGCCAGCAGCTTAGATCGCTCCGCACAAGAGACCCAGTACTTC	CASSLDRSAQETQYF
TRBV5-1	NA	NA	TRBJ2-5	TGCGCCAGCAGTACATCCCCGGACGCCCGTGTCGAGACCCAGTACTTC	CASSTSPDARVETQYF
TRBV3-1	NA	NA	TRBJ1-1	TGTGCCAGCAGCCAATGGGGGGCGGACACTGAAGCTTTCTTT	CASSQWGADTEAFF
TRBV23-1	NA	NA	TRBJ1-3	TGCGCCAGCAACCGAACGGACTCCCAGAGCTCTGGAAACACCATATATTTT	CASNRTDSQSSGNTIYF
TRBV21-1	NA	NA	TRBJ2-3	TGTGCCAACCTTGAAGGAGGACAGGGGGTAGATACGCAGTATTTT	CANLEGGQGVDTQYF
TRBV7-3	NA	NA	TRBJ2-5	TGTGCCAGCAGCTCCGGACTGGAGGGGACCCAGTACTTC	CASSSGLEGTQYF
TRBV3-1	few	NA	TRBJ2-5	TGTGCCAGCAGCCAAGATTTGGGGAGAGAGACCCAGTACTTC	CASSQDLGRETQYF
TRBV7-3	NA	NA	TRBJ2-1	TGTGCCAGCAGCGGGGCAATGGGCTCCTACAATGAGCAGTTCTTC	CASSGAMGSYNEQFF
TRBV4-2	NA	TRBD2	TRBJ2-7	TGTGCCAGCAGCCAGGATCTGGCGGGAGGAGACTACGAGCAGTACTTC	CASSQDLAGGDYEQYF
TRBV20-1	once	NA	TRBJ2-1	TGCAGTGCCGGGATAGATAATGAGCAGTTCTTC	CSAGIDNEQFF
TRBV15	NA	TRBD1	TRBJ2-7	TGTGCCACCAGCAAAGGGACAGGGAGCGGGCAGTACTTC	CATSKGTGSGQYF
TRBV9	NA	TRBD2	TRBJ2-7	TGTGCCAGCAGCCCACAGACCTTCCGTTTCGGGACTAGCGCACTGGGCGAGCAGTACTTC	CASSPQTFRFGTSALGEQYF
TRBV27	NA	TRBD1	TRBJ2-5	TGTGCCAGCAGTTTTTTGGGACAGGGGGCAGAGACCCAGTACTTC	CASSFLGQGAETQYF
TRBV20-1	NA	TRBD1	TRBJ1-1	TGCAGTGCTTACAGGGGGTTCGGCGAGAACACTGAAGCTTTCTTT	CSAYRGFGENTEAFF
TRBV20-1	NA	NA	TRBJ2-7	TGCAGTGCTCGGATACAGGGCACCCTCTCCTACGAGCAGTACTTC	CSARIQGTLSYEQYF
TRBV2	NA	NA	TRBJ1-1	TGTGCCAGCAGTGAGCTGGGGACGAACACTGAAGCTTTCTTT	CASSELGTNTEAFF
TRBV6-4	NA	NA	TRBJ2-1	TGTGCCAGCAGCGTAGAACCGAGCTCCTACAATGAGCAGTTCTTC	CASSVEPSSYNEQFF
TRBV4-2	NA	NA	TRBJ1-4	TGTGCCAGCAGCCAAGTCGCTGGTCCAACTAATGAAAAACTGTTTTTT	CASSQVAGPTNEKLFF
TRBV29-1	NA	TRBD1	TRBJ1-5	TGCAGCGTTGTGGGACAGGGTGTCAATCAGCCCCAGCATTTT	CSVVGQGVNQPQHF
TRBV5-4	NA	NA	TRBJ1-6	TGTGCCAGCAGCTTGGACGGAGCCCAGCTCCACTTT	CASSLDGAQLHF
TRBV20-1	NA	NA	TRBJ2-7	TGCAGTGCTAGCCTTCGGGCGTCCTACGAGCAGTACTTC	CSASLRASYEQYF
TRBV5-1	NA	NA	TRBJ1-5	TGCGCCAGCAGCCCCGGGACAACTGGCAATCAGCCCCAGCATTTT	CASSPGTTGNQPQHF
TRBV7-3	NA	TRBD2	TRBJ2-3	TGTGCCAGCAGCTTAACGCGGGAGTCAGATACGCAGTATTTT	CASSLTRESDTQYF
TRBV14	NA	TRBD1	TRBJ2-1	TGTGCCAGCAGCAAAAGGACAGGCTCCTACAATGAGCAGTTCTTC	CASSKRTGSYNEQFF